The source of this TCR beta chain is a study of PD-1 blockade in mismatch repair-deficient tumors. Turning to the study itself: Patients had over ten mismatch repair-deficient cancer types and were previously treated and progressing.

Study-wide findings and caveats: Rapid post-treatment expansion, then contraction, generally preceding radiologic response, marked tumor-resident clones.

To note about this clone: No antigen is known for it.

The protocol was immunoSEQ multiplex PCR, while the TCRdb copy is restricted to in-frame clones and leaves out a portion. The data show approximately 100,000 clones, with 70% to 85% seen just once and about 6.3% held by the top ten. All patients were mismatch repair deficient, assessed by either PCR or immunohistochemistry. The trim removed 5 bases at V and 1 base at J, leaving 4 bases unmatched. The V gene's germline CDR1 is SQVTM and CDR2 ANQGSEA. This CDR3 is built from 13 residues. This clonotype was obtained from an adult with mismatch repair-deficient cancer. Sequencing used peripheral blood, obtained roughly 36 weeks after starting pembrolizumab. The chain employs TRBV29-1 and TRBJ1-1; 7 bases fit TRBD1. The CDR3 spells CSVQRDRNTEAFF. CDR3 nucleotide sequence: TGCAGCGTTCAAAGGGACAGGAACACTGAAGCTTTCTTT.